A selection of T cell receptor beta chains follows, all from one sample in a study of blood T cell repertoires in COVID-19. Generated by immunoSEQ multiplex PCR, the TCRdb table keeps only in-frame clones and is missing some. The table includes a few hundred thousand clones, 87% detected once. Material: peripheral blood. These receptor sequences come from a man younger than 30 with active or convalescent COVID-19. CDR3s include the opening cysteine and the closing phenylalanine or tryptophan. The order of the fields is D gene, clone size, J gene, V gene, CDR3 protein, CDR3 DNA. D genes are given only for firm matches. Not all rows give a size; the values are once, few, many and, for expanded clones, a class.

D: .
size: .
J: TRBJ2-1
V: TRBV15
CDR3: CATSRDYWPSSYNEQFF
DNA: TGTGCCACCAGCAGAGATTATTGGCCATCCTCCTACAATGAGCAGTTCTTC

D: TRBD1
size: once
J: TRBJ2-7
V: TRBV25-1
CDR3: CASSDRTGVSYEQYF
DNA: TGTGCCAGCAGTGACCGGACAGGGGTCTCCTACGAGCAGTACTTC

D: .
size: .
J: TRBJ2-2
V: TRBV5-4
CDR3: CASSPPDWNTGELFF
DNA: TGTGCCAGCAGCCCCCCCGACTGGAACACCGGGGAGCTGTTTTTT

D: .
size: .
J: TRBJ1-1
V: TRBV3-1/TRBV3-2
CDR3: CASSHGTEAFF
DNA: TGTGCCAGCAGCCACGGCACTGAAGCTTTCTTT

D: .
size: once
J: TRBJ2-5
V: TRBV4-1
CDR3: CASSQVSARVETQYF
DNA: TGCGCCAGCAGCCAAGTATCCGCCAGGGTGGAGACCCAGTACTTC

D: .
size: .
J: TRBJ2-2
V: TRBV9
CDR3: CASSVGSRGLSTGELFF
DNA: TGTGCCAGCAGCGTAGGGTCGCGGGGTCTCTCGACCGGGGAGCTGTTTTTT

D: TRBD2
size: .
J: TRBJ2-1
V: TRBV9
CDR3: CATGGLESNEQFF
DNA: TGTGCAACGGGAGGACTCGAATCCAATGAGCAGTTCTTC

D: .
size: once
J: TRBJ2-1
V: TRBV28
CDR3: CASSSRGSPRNEQFF
DNA: TGTGCCAGCAGTTCGAGAGGGAGTCCTAGGAATGAGCAGTTCTTC

D: TRBD1
size: .
J: TRBJ1-1
V: TRBV5-1
CDR3: CASTLTGVNTEAFF
DNA: TGCGCCAGCACCCTGACAGGGGTGAACACTGAAGCTTTCTTT

D: TRBD2
size: .
J: TRBJ2-3
V: TRBV18
CDR3: CASSLALAGGEDTQYF
DNA: TGTGCCAGCTCACTGGCTCTAGCGGGAGGTGAAGATACGCAGTATTTT

D: TRBD2
size: .
J: TRBJ2-1
V: TRBV5-5
CDR3: CASSLIAGDNEQFF
DNA: TGTGCCAGCAGCTTGATAGCGGGAGACAATGAGCAGTTCTTC

D: .
size: .
J: TRBJ1-1
V: TRBV21-1
CDR3: CASRMTDRGTAEAFF
DNA: TGTGCCAGCAGAATGACCGACAGGGGGACGGCTGAAGCTTTCTTT

D: .
size: .
J: TRBJ1-1
V: TRBV7-9
CDR3: CASSLTFSPQAFF
DNA: TGTGCCAGCAGCTTAACGTTTTCCCCACAGGCTTTCTTT

D: TRBD2
size: .
J: TRBJ2-7
V: TRBV9
CDR3: CASKSRETSGRRPGEQYF
DNA: TGTGCCAGCAAGTCAAGAGAGACTAGCGGGAGGAGGCCTGGCGAGCAGTACTTC

D: .
size: few
J: TRBJ2-3
V: TRBV15
CDR3: CATSRLQGTGPDTQYF
DNA: TGTGCCACCAGCAGATTACAGGGAACAGGGCCAGATACGCAGTATTTT

D: .
size: .
J: TRBJ2-1
V: TRBV5-1
CDR3: CASSGGTEMPSYNEQFF
DNA: TGCGCCAGCAGCGGGGGGACTGAGATGCCCTCCTACAATGAGCAGTTCTTC

D: TRBD1
size: .
J: TRBJ2-1
V: TRBV9
CDR3: CASSAHTVAGGDWGEQFF
DNA: TGTGCCAGCAGCGCCCACACCGTTGCAGGGGGCGATTGGGGTGAGCAGTTCTTC

D: .
size: .
J: TRBJ2-7
V: TRBV7-2
CDR3: CASSLVDWSYEQYF
DNA: TGTGCCAGCAGCTTAGTAGATTGGTCCTACGAGCAGTACTTC

D: .
size: .
J: TRBJ1-2
V: TRBV6-5
CDR3: CASSYRGYGYTF
DNA: TGTGCCAGCAGTTACAGGGGCTATGGCTACACCTTC

D: .
size: few
J: TRBJ1-6
V: TRBV3-1/TRBV3-2
CDR3: CASSQALSGAGSPLHF
DNA: TGTGCCAGCAGCCAAGCGCTATCAGGGGCTGGGTCACCCCTCCACTTT

D: TRBD2
size: once
J: TRBJ2-7
V: TRBV5-1
CDR3: CASSLAGGYSYEQYF
DNA: TGCGCCAGCAGCTTAGCGGGAGGCTACTCCTACGAGCAGTACTTC

D: TRBD1
size: .
J: TRBJ2-1
V: TRBV24-1
CDR3: CATSGAGTGNNEQFF
DNA: TGTGCCACCAGTGGTGCCGGGACAGGGAACAATGAGCAGTTCTTC

D: .
size: .
J: TRBJ1-2
V: TRBV4-3
CDR3: CASSQVGGGYTF
DNA: TGCGCCAGCAGCCAAGTCGGGGGTGGCTACACCTTC

D: .
size: .
J: TRBJ1-3
V: TRBV19
CDR3: CASSYGQNSGNTIYF
DNA: TGTGCCAGTAGTTACGGACAGAACTCTGGAAACACCATATATTTT

D: TRBD1
size: .
J: TRBJ2-1
V: TRBV7-6
CDR3: CASSLRDRGNNEQFF
DNA: TGTGCCAGCAGCTTACGGGACAGGGGGAATAATGAGCAGTTCTTC

D: TRBD1
size: .
J: TRBJ2-2
V: TRBV5-8
CDR3: CASSPRQGLTGELFF
DNA: TGTGCCAGCAGCCCGCGACAGGGTTTAACCGGGGAGCTGTTTTTT

D: .
size: .
J: TRBJ1-3
V: TRBV4-3
CDR3: CASSQDPGQGNTIYF
DNA: TGCGCCAGCAGCCAAGACCCAGGACAGGGAAACACCATATATTTT

D: TRBD1
size: .
J: TRBJ1-4
V: TRBV15
CDR3: CATSRDRSAGGGKLFF
DNA: TGTGCCACCAGCAGAGATCGCTCGGCAGGGGGAGGAAAACTGTTTTTT

D: .
size: .
J: TRBJ1-6
V: TRBV7-9
CDR3: CASSSRRDSPLHF
DNA: TGTGCCAGCAGCTCACGGAGGGATTCACCCCTCCACTTT

D: TRBD2
size: .
J: TRBJ2-7
V: TRBV4-1
CDR3: CASSQNTGTSGIYEQYF
DNA: TGCGCCAGCAGCCAAAACACCGGGACTAGCGGGATTTACGAGCAGTACTTC

D: .
size: .
J: TRBJ2-7
V: TRBV7-6
CDR3: CASSSAAGSRGEQYF
DNA: TGTGCCAGCAGCTCAGCGGCAGGGTCTAGGGGCGAGCAGTACTTC

D: .
size: .
J: TRBJ1-2
V: TRBV14
CDR3: CASSKEGAVNYGYTF
DNA: TGTGCCAGCAGCAAAGAAGGAGCAGTTAACTATGGCTACACCTTC

D: .
size: .
J: TRBJ1-6
V: TRBV3-1/TRBV3-2
CDR3: CASSQEYYSPLHF
DNA: TGTGCCAGCAGCCAAGAGTACTATTCACCCCTCCACTTT

D: .
size: .
J: TRBJ2-3
V: TRBV7-9
CDR3: CASSLGTGTDTQYF
DNA: TGTGCCAGCAGCTTAGGAACAGGCACAGATACGCAGTATTTT

D: .
size: .
J: TRBJ2-7
V: TRBV10-2
CDR3: CASSELGAGLTYEQYF
DNA: TGCGCCAGCAGTGAGTTAGGGGCAGGCCTTACCTACGAGCAGTACTTC

D: .
size: .
J: TRBJ2-3
V: TRBV3-1/TRBV3-2
CDR3: CASRDHRADTQYF
DNA: TGTGCCAGCAGAGATCACAGGGCAGATACGCAGTATTTT

D: TRBD1
size: .
J: TRBJ1-6
V: TRBV4-3
CDR3: CASSQNHRGSYSPLHF
DNA: TGCGCCAGCAGCCAAAACCACAGGGGTAGTTATTCACCCCTCCACTTT

D: TRBD1
size: once
J: TRBJ1-4
V: TRBV3-1/TRBV3-2
CDR3: CASSQGPGTGYLFF
DNA: TGTGCCAGCAGCCAAGGTCCAGGGACAGGGTACTTGTTTTTT

D: TRBD1
size: .
J: TRBJ2-4
V: TRBV3-1/TRBV3-2
CDR3: CASSRDRAQNIQYF
DNA: TGTGCCAGCAGCCGGGACAGGGCCCAAAACATTCAGTACTTC

D: .
size: .
J: TRBJ2-5
V: TRBV7-9
CDR3: CASSFSPFQETQYF
DNA: TGTGCCAGCAGCTTTAGCCCGTTCCAAGAGACCCAGTACTTC

D: .
size: once
J: TRBJ2-1
V: TRBV5-1
CDR3: CASSLGGSTYNEQFF
DNA: TGCGCCAGCAGCTTGGGAGGGTCGACCTACAATGAGCAGTTCTTC

D: .
size: .
J: TRBJ1-2
V: TRBV27
CDR3: CASSGAGRGYGYTF
DNA: TGTGCCAGCAGTGGCGCGGGGCGAGGGTATGGCTACACCTTC

D: TRBD2
size: .
J: TRBJ2-1
V: TRBV9
CDR3: CASSVGPTGGRHEQFF
DNA: TGTGCCAGCAGCGTAGGCCCGACGGGGGGGAGGCATGAGCAGTTCTTC

D: .
size: .
J: TRBJ1-2
V: TRBV18
CDR3: CASSPTGGTNYGYTF
DNA: TGTGCCAGCTCACCGACAGGAGGAACTAACTATGGCTACACCTTC

D: .
size: .
J: TRBJ1-6
V: TRBV5-8
CDR3: CASSLLPGFNSPLHF
DNA: TGTGCCAGCAGCTTGTTACCAGGTTTTAATTCACCCCTCCACTTT

D: TRBD1
size: .
J: TRBJ2-1
V: TRBV18
CDR3: CASSPRGLDNEQFF
DNA: TGTGCCAGCTCACCAAGGGGGCTCGACAATGAGCAGTTCTTC

D: .
size: .
J: TRBJ2-5
V: TRBV23-1
CDR3: CASSRRMATVQYF
DNA: TGCGCCAGCAGCCGCCGTATGGCTACAGTTCAGTACTTC

D: .
size: .
J: TRBJ2-7
V: TRBV5-1
CDR3: CASSLIASSYEQYF
DNA: TGCGCCAGCAGCTTGATCGCCAGCTCCTACGAGCAGTACTTC

D: TRBD2
size: .
J: TRBJ2-1
V: TRBV9
CDR3: CASSDGLAGSNEQFF
DNA: TGTGCCAGCAGCGATGGACTAGCGGGGAGTAATGAGCAGTTCTTC

D: TRBD1
size: .
J: TRBJ1-5
V: TRBV6-2/TRBV6-3
CDR3: CASSYSHRGGNQPQHF
DNA: TGTGCCAGCAGTTACTCCCACAGGGGAGGCAATCAGCCCCAGCATTTT

D: TRBD1
size: .
J: TRBJ1-4
V: TRBV4-1
CDR3: CASSQVGQANEKLFF
DNA: TGCGCCAGCAGCCAAGTAGGACAGGCGAATGAAAAACTGTTTTTT

D: .
size: .
J: TRBJ2-7
V: TRBV7-2
CDR3: CASSLATTAGYSYEQYF
DNA: TGTGCCAGCAGCTTAGCCACTACTGCGGGCTACTCCTACGAGCAGTACTTC

D: TRBD2
size: .
J: TRBJ2-1
V: TRBV5-1
CDR3: CASSLEASGDYNEQFF
DNA: TGCGCCAGCAGCCTGGAGGCTAGCGGAGACTACAATGAGCAGTTCTTC

D: TRBD2
size: .
J: TRBJ2-7
V: TRBV27
CDR3: CATAPAGGWYEQYF
DNA: TGTGCCACGGCGCCCGCGGGAGGATGGTACGAGCAGTACTTC